Listed here is a single T cell receptor (beta chain). The target antigen is unknown. The assay was immunoSEQ multiplex PCR, and TCRdb's table has in-frame clones only and misses some. The sample consists of 1.6 million or so clones, 96% of them appearing once. The data stem from a study of shared clonotypes between healthy human individuals. Overall study context: The composition of the donors was two women and a few men aged 18 to 49. Notes on the study in general: Naive subsets generally exceeded memory subsets in estimated richness. Shared across several donors were about 4.6% of the naive CD4 clonotypes.

Material: naive CD4+ T cells sorted from blood. Subset in this sample: CD45RA+ positively selected. The sequence was collected from a man between 25 and 39 years old in good health.

CDR3 sequence (DNA): TGTGCCAGCAGCTTTGGTGAGCGGAAGACAGATACGCAGTATTTT. Translating gives CASSFGERKTDTQYF. The J gene is TRBJ2-3, the V gene TRBV7-3; a possible D gene is TRBD2 (5 bases). Trimming cost V 3 bases and J 3 bases, with 13 bases left between them. The germline V gene has CDR1 SGHTA and CDR2 FQGTGA. This CDR3 comprises 15 residues.